This T cell receptor (beta chain) was sequenced in a study of shared clonotypes between healthy human individuals. It was roughly 210 ng DNA, around 33,000 T cell genomes, that sorted-subset replicate PCRs used. Authors' data handling: In the immunoSEQ data, sequences were junction-only and lacked quality scores, so filtering differed. Generated by immunoSEQ multiplex PCR, the TCRdb table keeps only in-frame clones and is missing some. That table gives V, J and clone size, and the DNA gave D and trimming. The table lists about 1 million clones, 65% to 75% of them singletons. General study points: Non-shared clonotypes had lower generation probabilities than clonotypes shared by all four sorted-subset donors. Even with large depth, rarefaction showed that sorted-subset sequencing was incomplete.

Comments on this clone: Its specificity is unknown.

Input material: memory CD4+ T cells sorted from blood. Indicated subset: CD45RA-negative fraction. The clonotype originates from a man younger than 30 in good health.

This chain's CDR3 is CASSSRAGGSYNEQFF. Written as DNA, the CDR3 is TGTGCCAGCAGCTCCCGGGCGGGGGGCTCCTACAATGAGCAGTTCTTC. The rearrangement joins TRBV7-3 to TRBJ2-1; TRBD2 aligns across 8 bases. V gave up 4 bases and J gave up 0 bases; unmatched junction bases: 5. The CDR3 runs to 16 residues. Germline V gene sequence: CDR1 SGHTA, CDR2 FQGTGA.